What follows is one TCR beta chain and its context. Antigen unknown. This CDR3 has 14 residues. CDR1 is MDHEN, CDR2 SYDVKM, per germline. Trimming shortened V by 10 bases and J by 6 bases, and 21 bases separated the two germline ends. This record comes from a study of cytomegalovirus exposure and HLA in healthy donors. For the study at large: A prior study identified 117 million unique TCR beta sequences from about 180 million T cells. Overall study findings and caveats: It was assumed in the presence/absence analyses that sequencing depth was roughly uniform across donors.

With 60 Vbeta and 13 Jbeta primers, the PCR was carried out. Data came from immunoSEQ multiplex PCR; TCRdb stores just in-frame clones and leaves some out. Of roughly 110,000 clones listed, 60% to 80% were seen once; the top ten hold 2.5% to 3.5%. Sample: PBMCs. The clonotype originates from a female donor in good health and CMV-seronegative. The rearrangement joins TRBV28 to TRBJ1-2, with D perhaps TRBD1 (6 bases). CDR3 sequence: CATDFTGHLNGYTF. CDR3 nucleotides: TGTGCCACCGACTTTACGGGACATTTGAATGGCTACACCTTC.